The 29 T cell receptor beta chains below all came from one sample that was sequenced in a study of precursors of human CD4 cytotoxic T cells. Four sorted CD4+ memory subsets, central memory, effector memory, IL-7R-high TEMRA and IL-7R-negative TEMRA, were UMI-sequenced. TCRdb passed the reads through MiXCR, listing each CDR3 protein once. This sample has 530 or so distinct CDR3 sequences, with roughly 21% found just once. Sequencing was carried out using memory CD4+ T cells from blood (PBMCs). These receptors were collected from a human donor in good health.

Comments on this clonotype: Possible read error: a much larger clone is one base away. The V and J genes are TRBV3-1 and TRBJ1-4; D may be TRBD1 (5 bases). Germline loops: CDR1 LGHDT, CDR2 YNNKEL (reference sequence). The CDR3 covers 17 residues. The chain's CDR3 is CASSLDGGSATKEKLFF. In DNA, the CDR3 is TGTGCCAGCAGCCTCGACGGGGGATCTGCAACTAAGGAAAAACTGTTTTTT.

Note on this clonotype: A much larger clone differs by one base, so this may be a read error. This sequence joins TRBV12-3 or TRBV12-4 and TRBJ2-3; the match to TRBD2 covers 9 bases. This CDR3 spans 15 amino acids. Trimming took 2 bases from V and 0 from J; bases not matched to a gene: 0. The CDR3 reads CASSLLAGSTDTQYF. As DNA, the CDR3 is TGTGCCAGCAGTTTACTAGCGGGGAGCACAGATACGCAGTATTTT.

By share, this clonotype counts as large. The chain employs TRBV5-1 and TRBJ2-2, with D tentatively TRBD1 or TRBD2 (5 bases each). The CDR3 totals 15 residues. V was trimmed by 4 bases and J by 4 bases, leaving 14 bases between them. Germline CDR1 SGHRS, CDR2 YFSETQ. The CDR3 loop is CASSAVRAGTGELFF. The CDR3 nucleotides read TGCGCCAGCAGCGCCGTCAGGGCGGGCACCGGGGAGCTGTTTTTT.

The CDR3 sequence is CASSFRHLGPGANVLTF. For the CDR3, the DNA is TGCGCCAGCTCTTTCCGTCATTTGGGCCCTGGGGCCAACGTCCTGACTTTC. The chain links TRBV4-1 to TRBJ2-6; D ambiguous. CDR1 MGHRA and CDR2 YSYEKL come from the germline V gene. This CDR3 spans 17 amino acids. Trimming took off 8 bases at V and 2 bases at J, with 19 bases between the two ends.

The chain has TRBV19 and TRBJ2-1, with 7 bases identical to TRBD1. The length of the CDR3 is 16 residues. Germline CDR1 reads LNHDA; CDR2 reads SQIVND (reference sequence). V was clipped by 3 bases and J by 2 bases; unmatched bases: 7. CDR3 protein: CASSIDRANPYNEQFF. CDR3 sequence (DNA): TGTGCCAGTAGTATCGACAGGGCAAATCCCTACAATGAGCAGTTCTTC.

This chain connects TRBV5-1 to TRBJ1-1, with 8 bases lining up with TRBD1. The length of the CDR3 is 15 residues. Germline CDR1 reads SGHRS; CDR2 reads YFSETQ. V lost 0 bases and J lost 7; bases outside the gene matches: 8. The CDR3 bases are TGCGCCAGCAGCTTGGCCATAGGACAGGGAAGTGAAGCTTTCTTT. Protein product: CASSLAIGQGSEAFF.

This clonotype is labeled large. The rearrangement uses TRBV4-3 and TRBJ2-3, with 7 bases that match TRBD2. CDR3 size: 14 residues. Germline V gene lookup returns CDR1 LGHNA and CDR2 YSLEER. The trim removed 0 bases at V and 5 bases at J, leaving 2 bases unmatched. CDR3 DNA: TGCGCCAGCAGCCAAGATTCGGGAGGAGATACGCAGTATTTT. Translating it yields CASSQDSGGDTQYF.

This clonotype is large by share. The chain employs TRBV11-3 and TRBJ2-2, with a weak D call TRBD2 (5 bases). Germline CDR1 and CDR2: SGHNT and YENEEA. This CDR3 has 15 residues. The germline V and J ends were trimmed by 1 base and 1 base, with 7 bases remaining between them. Written as DNA, the CDR3 is TGTGCCAGCAGCTTAGGGGCGGGGAACACCGGGGAGCTGTTTTTT. Translation gives CASSLGAGNTGELFF.

Comments on this clonotype: A much larger clone is a single base away; this may be a read error. The J gene is TRBJ2-7, the V gene TRBV18; 8 bases match TRBD1. V lost 4 bases, J lost 5 bases, and 4 bases stayed unmatched. The CDR3 contains 13 residues. Per germline, CDR1 KGHSH and CDR2 LQKENI. The CDR3 DNA is TGTGCCAGCTCACAACAGGGACAGGACGAGCAGTACTTC. Translating gives CASSQQGQDEQYF.

This clonotype was recorded a few times. The chain uses TRBV5-1 and TRBJ2-7, with a possible D match to TRBD2 (5 bases). In germline, CDR1 is SGHRS, CDR2 YFSETQ. This CDR3 is built from 16 residues. Trimming pared 0 bases from V and 2 bases from J, leaving 15 bases between. The CDR3 loop reads CASSLAGAVGTYEQYF. DNA for the CDR3: TGCGCCAGCAGCTTGGCCGGAGCGGTTGGGACCTACGAGCAGTACTTC.

Turning to this clonotype: Just one base apart from a much larger clone, this may be a read error. The chain couples TRBV5-6 to TRBJ1-1; D is possibly TRBD1 (5 bases). The CDR3 has 15 residues. Looked up from germline, CDR1 is SGHDT and CDR2 is YYEEEE. Here the CDR3 DNA reads TGTGCCAACAGCTCTGTCCCGGGGGATGACACTGAAGCTTTCTTT. It yields the protein CANSSVPGDDTEAFF.

In this sample, this clonotype is large. The chain combines TRBV18 with TRBJ1-4; D gene ambiguous. CDR3 size: 14 residues. With 8 bases removed from V and 6 bases from J, the gap between germline ends came to 16 bases. Germline V lookup: CDR1 KGHSH, CDR2 LQKENI. As DNA, the CDR3 is TGTGCCAGCCAAAATACAGCTAACGATGAAAAACTGTTTTTT. Amino acids: CASQNTANDEKLFF.

This clonotype is large. The V and J genes are TRBV13 and TRBJ2-7, with no clear D. V lost 2 bases and J lost 3, with 8 bases in between. This CDR3 has 13 amino acids. Germline lookup yields CDR1 PRHDT and CDR2 FYEKMQ (reference sequence). DNA for the CDR3: TGTGCCAGCAGCTTAAACCTCTACTACGAGCAGTACTTC. This encodes CASSLNLYYEQYF.

To note about this clonotype: With a much larger clone just one base away, this may be a read error. The chain joins TRBV6-6 to TRBJ2-7; no clear D. CDR3 size: 11 residues. Germline CDR1 reads MNHNY; CDR2 reads SVGAGI (reference sequence). V lost 5 bases, J lost 3 bases, and 5 bases lay in between. The CDR3 here is CASSKGYEQYF. The CDR3 bases are TGTGCCAGCAGTAAAGGCTACGAGCAGTACTTC.

The gene calls are TRBV10-3 and TRBJ1-2; D gene ambiguous. Trimming stripped 2 bases from V and 4 bases from J, with 11 bases between. Germline V gene sequence: CDR1 ENHRY, CDR2 SYGVKD. The CDR3 is 14 residues long. The CDR3 spells CAISEREGSYGYTF. In nucleotides, the CDR3 is TGTGCCATCAGTGAGAGGGAAGGGTCCTATGGCTACACCTTC.

This clonotype rates as large (0.1 to 1%). The V call is TRBV7-2, the J call TRBJ2-5, with 11 bases fitting TRBD2. This CDR3 is 16 amino acids long. Germline V gives CDR1 SGHTA, CDR2 FQGNSA. V was clipped by 7 bases and J by 5 bases; unmatched bases: 12. CDR3 residues: CASIPRASGGPETQYF. The CDR3 DNA follows: TGTGCCAGCATCCCCCGAGCTAGCGGGGGGCCGGAGACCCAGTACTTC. Full variable domain (outside the CDR3, taken from reference TRBV7-2 and TRBJ2-5): GAGVSQSPSNKVTEKGKDVELRCDPISGHTALYWYRQSLGQGLEFLIYFQGNSAPDKSGLPSDRFSAERTGGSVSTLTIQRTQQEDSAVYLCASIPRASGGPETQYFGPGTRLLVL.

By frequency in the sample, this clonotype is large. The CDR3 sequence is CSARPGNQPQHF. CDR3 nucleotide sequence: TGCAGTGCTAGACCGGGGAATCAGCCCCAGCATTTT. The chain joins TRBV20-1 to TRBJ1-5; no firm D call. V was cut by 2 bases and J by 4 bases, with 6 bases left in between. The CDR3 is 12 amino acids. Germline values: CDR1 DFQATT, CDR2 SNEGSKA (reference sequence).

This clonotype was observed a few times. V gene TRBV3-1 combines with J gene TRBJ1-5; unclear D gene. Germline CDR1 reads LGHDT; CDR2 reads YNNKEL (reference sequence). V gave up 2 bases and J gave up 4 bases, with 6 bases separating them. The CDR3 contains 13 residues. CDR3: CASSQRGNQPQHF. The DNA of the CDR3 is TGTGCCAGCAGCCAAAGAGGGAATCAGCCCCAGCATTTT.

For this clonotype: This may be a read error: a much more frequent sequence differs by one nucleotide. The chain uses TRBV21-1 and TRBJ2-3; the D segment call TRBD2 is taken from the table without a DNA check. TRBV21-1 is labeled a pseudogene. CDR3 length: 17 residues. CDR3: CASSQPGSGVVTDTQYF. The DNA for the CDR3 is TGCGCCAGCAGCCAACCAGGGAGCGGGGTTGTTACAGATACGCAGTATTTT.

Comment on this clonotype: This may be a read error, as it is one base from a much larger clone. This chain joins TRBV29-1 and TRBJ1-1, with D perhaps matching TRBD1 (6 bases). CDR1 and CDR2 (germline): SQVTM, ANQGSEA. Trimming left V 8 bases short and J 2 bases short, with 15 bases between. The CDR3 has 13 amino acids. The CDR3, as DNA: TGCAGCATGGAAGGGGGGATAAACACTGAAGCTTTCTTT. Translation: CSMEGGINTEAFF.

This clonotype is categorized as large. This chain links TRBV7-2 with TRBJ1-3, with no clear D. V lost 1 base and J 0 bases, leaving 16 bases between the germline ends. CDR1 is SGHTA and CDR2 is FQGNSA in the germline V gene. The CDR3 is 18 amino acids. CDR3 in DNA: TGTGCCAGCAGCTTAGTACCACTGGGAACCGACTCTGGAAACACCATATATTTT. Translation gives CASSLVPLGTDSGNTIYF.

Relative to its sample, this clonotype is large. The chain combines TRBV21-1 with TRBJ2-1; the D call TRBD1 from the table was never checked on the DNA. TRBV21-1 is a documented pseudogene. The CDR3 covers 14 residues. CDR3 in amino acids: CASSKGPGENEQFF. The DNA for the CDR3 is TGTGCCAGCAGCAAAGGTCCGGGAGAGAATGAGCAGTTCTTC.

V usage is TRBV5-1 and J usage is TRBJ1-2; D is unresolved. Germline CDR1 and CDR2: SGHRS and YFSETQ. The V and J ends lost 3 bases and 3 bases respectively, with 9 bases between them. CDR3 length: 13 residues. CDR3 sequence reads: CASSCVTDYGYTF. CDR3 sequence (DNA): TGCGCCAGCAGCTGTGTGACCGACTATGGCTACACCTTC.

This clonotype is large by share. The chain couples TRBV14 to TRBJ1-6; D is unclear. CDR3 length: 15 residues. V gave up 5 bases and J gave up 8 bases, with 16 bases separating them. Germline V gene data show CDR1 as SGHDN and CDR2 as FVKESK. CDR3 region: CASSTRPASDSPLHF. In nucleotides, the CDR3 is TGTGCCAGCAGCACTCGACCGGCCAGCGATTCACCCCTCCACTTT.

Relative to its sample, this clonotype is large. The V gene is TRBV2, the J gene TRBJ2-5; D ambiguous. V was shortened by 6 bases and J by 1 base, with 9 bases between the two germline ends. The CDR3 has 13 amino acids. Germline V gene lookup returns CDR1 SNHLY and CDR2 FYNNEI. The CDR3 spells CASRNRVQETQYF. The CDR3 DNA reads TGTGCCAGCAGGAACCGGGTCCAAGAGACCCAGTACTTC.

In this sample, this clonotype turned up a few times. The chain has TRBV6-2 or TRBV6-3 and TRBJ1-2, with no clear D. Germline V gene lookup returns CDR1 MNHEY and CDR2 SVGEGT. The germline V and J ends were trimmed by 2 bases and 6 bases, with 16 bases remaining between them. The CDR3 runs to 15 residues. Here the CDR3 reads CASSYPSWRLDGYTF. CDR3 coding DNA: TGTGCCAGCAGTTACCCTTCCTGGCGGCTCGATGGCTACACCTTC.

In its sample, this clonotype ranks as large. This chain joins TRBV6-4 and TRBJ2-3, with unresolved D. V was trimmed by 2 bases and J by 2 bases, leaving 8 bases between them. There are 14 residues in the CDR3. CDR1 and CDR2 (germline): MRHNA, SNTAGT. The CDR3 region has the DNA TGTGCCAGCAGTGACGGGCAGCCCACAGATACGCAGTATTTT. Translated, it gives CASSDGQPTDTQYF.

This clonotype was detected only a few times. The CDR3 loop reads CASSLQDRADEQYF. The CDR3, as DNA: TGTGCCAGCAGCCTCCAGGACAGGGCGGACGAGCAGTACTTC. The chain combines TRBV5-6 with TRBJ2-7, with 8 bases matching TRBD1. The CDR3 contains 14 residues. Germline-derived CDR1 and CDR2 are SGHDT and YYEEEE. V was clipped by 4 bases and J by 5 bases; unmatched bases: 8.

This sequence joins TRBV20-1 and TRBJ2-1; the match to TRBD1 covers 7 bases. The CDR3 length is 12 residues. Germline V gene data show CDR1 as DFQATT and CDR2 as SNEGSKA (reference sequence). Trimming cost V 5 bases and J 6 bases; bases outside gene matches: 4. This chain's CDR3 is CSALSGGNEQFF. The CDR3 DNA reads TGCAGTGCTCTCTCAGGGGGCAATGAGCAGTTCTTC.